This entry features one T cell receptor (beta chain) sequence. Its antigen is unidentified. The data stem from a study of identical twins. Overall study results and limits: While abundant cord blood beta clonotypes carried fewer insertions, memory repertoires showed no such pattern.

TCRdb independently ran MiXCR on the 5' RACE reads; one entry per CDR3 protein. The data show 1.5 million to 2 million distinct CDR3 sequences, about 32% seen once. V trimming: 0 bases; J trimming: 3 bases; junction bases outside the gene matches: 8. The CDR3 runs to 17 residues. The clonotype comes from a newborn girl in good health. Material: cord blood. The chain joins TRBV12-3 or TRBV12-4 to TRBJ2-7; 10 nucleotides line up with TRBD2. In DNA, the CDR3 is TGTGCCAGCAGTTTAGCACTAGCGGGAAGGCATGACTACGAGCAGTACTTC. This gives the protein CASSLALAGRHDYEQYF.